This T cell receptor beta chain was retrieved from a study of T cell responses to AZD1222 COVID-19 vaccine (dated by TCRdb to the early 2020s). Regarding the research as a whole: Because spike-specific TCR depth and breadth did not differ between the two schedules, AZD1222 recipients who got a second dose at roughly 4 weeks were pooled with those who got a second dose at roughly 12 weeks. TCR sequencing was performed for fewer than 250 trial participants, of whom approximately 200 were given two doses of AZD1222 and some 25 were given two doses of MenACWY control vaccine. Enrollment into the trials was organized by age into subgroups of 18-55, 56-69 and 70-plus years, and those subgroups contained about 160, 30 and 59 TCR-sequenced participants, respectively.

General conclusions and limits of the study: Conclusions about previously exposed vaccinees were limited because only six AZD1222 recipients were SARS-CoV-2 seropositive at baseline. Because no day 14 peak-response samples were available, the repertoires could be characterized only after the peak T cell response. Epitopes outside the regions mutated in the B.1.351 and B.1.1.7 variants were reportedly recognized by nearly half of the unique spike-specific TCRs. Vaccine-associated CD4 TCRs spanned the whole spike protein, with dominant responses in regions 160-218 and 743-854. Participants were mostly white British, with more females than males. The authors suggested clonal diversity may have been underestimated. In the small 56-69-year group, the increase in depth fell short of significance, most likely because of low power. After two AZD1222 doses, spike-specific TCR breadth and depth were significantly higher than at day 0 and than in MenACWY recipients.

What this sample's time point label stands for: baseline before first vaccination. Vaccinee samples came from UK trials COV001 and COV002, including a single-blind randomized controlled phase 2/3 trial of AZD1222 (ChAdOx1 nCoV-19) in healthy adults. Trial participant PBMC samples were collected at day 0 and day 28 after the second dose for TCRbeta chain sequencing. Points on this clone: No cognate antigen has been identified for it. Per-base quality was not reported, and no clone a single base away is much larger than it.

The CDR3 regions of human TCRbeta chains were analyzed by immunosequencing. The paper's data handling went like this. Repertoire TCRs were matched against a reference library of SARS-CoV-2-specific TCRs generated with the MIRA antigen-specificity platform. Breadth was defined as the fraction of unique TCRs that were SARS-CoV-2-associated, and depth was defined as the fraction of total T cells that were SARS-CoV-2-associated. Using the MIRA data, each spike-specific TCR was assigned both to the spike region to which the TCR was reactive and to a CD4 or CD8 class. Log10-transformed breadth and depth values were compared by one-way ANOVA with Sidak's multiple comparisons tests. The source is immuneACCESS, and TCRdb retained only in-frame sequences with V and J called. Part of the clones is not carried over; for the studies checked, unresolved V genes explain less than half of this, and the remainder is unexplained. V, J and clone size are those of that table, while D and trimming were read from the DNA. For this sample the table gives some 130,000 clones, of which roughly 90% were detected only once. The ten largest clones take up about 2.7% of the sample.

V ends up 0 bases short and J 4 bases short, with an unmatched junction base count of 5. Including cysteine and phenylalanine, the CDR3 has 16 amino acids. Only CDR3 DNA remains: 48 bases, in frame from the first base. The germline V gene encodes CDR1 SGHRS and CDR2 YFSETQ. The source material was peripheral blood, sampled on day 0 of AZD1222 vaccination. This receptor was obtained from an adult in good health. Rearrangement joined TRBV5-1 to TRBJ2-1; 9 bases in between match TRBD2. The bases read TGCGCCAGCAGCTTGGGGCTAGCGGGAACTTACAATGAGCAGTTCTTC. It is translated as CASSLGLAGTYNEQFF.